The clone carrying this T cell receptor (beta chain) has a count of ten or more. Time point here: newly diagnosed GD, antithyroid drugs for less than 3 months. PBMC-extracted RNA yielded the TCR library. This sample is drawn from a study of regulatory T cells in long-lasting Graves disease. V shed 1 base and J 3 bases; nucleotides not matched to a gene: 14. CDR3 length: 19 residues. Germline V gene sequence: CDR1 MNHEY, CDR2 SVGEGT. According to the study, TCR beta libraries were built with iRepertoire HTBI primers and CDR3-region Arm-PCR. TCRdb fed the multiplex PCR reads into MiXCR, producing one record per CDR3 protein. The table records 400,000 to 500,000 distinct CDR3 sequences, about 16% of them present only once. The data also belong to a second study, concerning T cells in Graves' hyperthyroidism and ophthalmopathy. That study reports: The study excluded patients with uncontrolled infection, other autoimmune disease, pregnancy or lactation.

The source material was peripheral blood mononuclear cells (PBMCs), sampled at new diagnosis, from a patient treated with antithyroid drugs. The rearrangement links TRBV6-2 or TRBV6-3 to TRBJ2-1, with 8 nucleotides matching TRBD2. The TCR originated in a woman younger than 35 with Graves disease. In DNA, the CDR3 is TGTGCCAGCAGTTACTTCACGACTAGCCACGGGGGGGACTACAATGAGCAGTTCTTC. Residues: CASSYFTTSHGGDYNEQFF.